The 5 T cell receptor beta chains presented below share a single source sample, sequenced in a study of blood T cell repertoires in COVID-19. Generated by immunoSEQ multiplex PCR, the TCRdb table keeps only in-frame clones and is missing some. This sample carries some 160,000 clones, 85% to 90% of them seen once, and the ten largest clones take around 1.9%. The sample taken for sequencing was peripheral blood. The origin of the receptors is a man aged 50 or older who had recovered from COVID-19.

The CDR3 is CASSQGGGSEAFF. The CDR3 coding sequence is TGTGCCAGCAGCCAAGGGGGGGGATCTGAAGCTTTCTTT. V gene TRBV7-7 combines with J gene TRBJ1-1, with D maybe TRBD1 (6 bases). V lost 5 bases and J lost 6, with 13 bases in between. This CDR3 has 13 amino acids. CDR1 and CDR2 (germline): SSHAT, FNYEAQ (reference sequence). Full variable domain (remainder filled in from reference TRBV7-7 and TRBJ1-1): GAGVSQSPRYKVTKRGQDVTLRCDPISSHATLYWYQQALGQGPEFLTYFNYEAQPDKSGLPSDRFSAERPEGSISTLTIQRTEQRDSAMYRCASSQGGGSEAFFGQGTRLTVV.

V usage is TRBV2 and J usage is TRBJ1-2; 10 bases map to TRBD1. V lost 4 bases, J lost 3 bases, and 5 bases stayed unmatched. The CDR3 contains 15 residues. Germline values: CDR1 SNHLY, CDR2 FYNNEI. CDR3 sequence: CASSVGQGVDYGYTF. The CDR3, as DNA: TGTGCCAGCAGTGTAGGACAGGGGGTTGACTATGGCTACACCTTC.

The V gene is TRBV24-1, the J gene TRBJ2-2, with TRBD1 identical over 8 bases. The CDR3 runs to 14 residues. Trimming cost V 9 bases and J 1 base; bases outside gene matches: 3. Looked up from germline, CDR1 is KGHDR and CDR2 is SFDVKD. CDR3 amino acids: CATRGTGNTGELFF. In DNA, the CDR3 is TGTGCCACCCGGGGGACAGGGAACACCGGGGAGCTGTTTTTT.

This chain uses TRBV6-5 with TRBJ1-1, with TRBD1 matching over 9 bases. Germline CDR1 MNHEY, CDR2 SVGAGI. J was trimmed by 8 bases and V by 6 bases; bases with no gene match: 10. This CDR3 spans 14 amino acids. For the CDR3, the DNA is TGTGCCAGCAGAACCTCCGACAGGGGGGCGGAAGCTTTCTTT. Its protein is CASRTSDRGAEAFF.

The rearrangement joins TRBV5-4 to TRBJ1-1; TRBD1 agrees at 7 bases. Germline CDR1 reads SGHNT; CDR2 reads YYREEE (reference sequence). Trimming removed 7 bases from V and 1 base from J; junction bases left unmatched: 7. The CDR3 runs 14 residues. The CDR3 DNA is TGTGCCAGCTTGCCAGGGGACAGGAACACTGAAGCTTTCTTT. This sequence encodes CASLPGDRNTEAFF.